Listed below are T cell receptor beta chains from one sample, sequenced in a study of metastatic and nonmetastatic thyroid tumors. TCRdb recomputed clones from the PCR reads via MiXCR. The table has around 26,000 clones, about 3.7% seen once. The material sequenced was blood. Every receptor here comes from a male donor with papillary thyroid cancer or a benign thyroid nodule (not recorded which). Some clones in this sample may be carry-over from other donors' samples. CDR3s include the opening cysteine and the closing phenylalanine or tryptophan. D genes are given only for firm matches. A row's size may be missing; if present it is once, few, many or a size class.

.,TRBV7-9,.,TRBJ2-5,TGTGCCAGCAGCTTACAGGAGACCCAGTACTTC,CASSLQETQYF
.,TRBV27,few,TRBJ2-6,TGTGCCAGCAGTTCTACCGGACAGCTCCGTCGGACCTTC,CASSSTGQLRRTF
TRBD1,TRBV28,few,TRBJ2-2,TGTGCCAGCAGTACGCCCTCAGGGGGCGGTTTTTCCTGGGAGCTGTTTTTT,CASSTPSGGGFSWELFF
.,TRBV12-3/TRBV12-4,few,TRBJ2-5,TGTGCCAGCAGCTCTCGGTGGAGGGAAGAGACCCAGTACTTC,CASSSRWREETQYF
.,TRBV6-2/TRBV6-3,medium-sized,TRBJ1-1,TGTGCCAGCAGCATCGCCGGGACACGATACACTGAAGCTTTCTTT,CASSIAGTRYTEAFF
.,TRBV11-2,medium-sized,TRBJ2-2,TGTGCCAGCAGCTTAGCAGGCACCGGGGAGCTGTTTTTT,CASSLAGTGELFF
TRBD2,TRBV4-2,many,TRBJ2-5,TGTGCCAGCAGCCAAGGGGGGGGGCAAGAGACCCAGTACTTC,CASSQGGGQETQYF
.,TRBV28,few,TRBJ1-2,TGTGCCAGCAGCTACGCAGGGTTCTATGGCTACACCTTC,CASSYAGFYGYTF
.,TRBV18,many,TRBJ1-5,TGTGCCAGCTCACCAAGTGGGGGTCAGCCCCAGCATTTT,CASSPSGGQPQHF
TRBD1,TRBV7-2,medium-sized,TRBJ2-3,TGTGCCAGCAGCTTAGTAGGACAGGGGACAGATACGCAGTATTTT,CASSLVGQGTDTQYF
.,TRBV6-1,.,TRBJ2-7,TGTGCCAGCAGTGAAGGATGGCAGGGTGCGCACTTC,CASSEGWQGAHF
.,TRBV5-1,many,TRBJ2-1,TGCGCCAGCAGCTTGCTTGCGAACAGGGCCAATGAGCAGTTCTTC,CASSLLANRANEQFF
TRBD1,TRBV20-1,many,TRBJ2-5,TGCAGTGCTAGGACAGGGGGCGAGACCCAGTACTTC,CSARTGGETQYF
.,TRBV11-2,.,TRBJ2-7,TGCGCCAGCAGCTTAAAGTGGATAGAGGGAGCAGCTAGCTCCTACGAGCAGTACTTC,CASSLKWIEGAASSYEQYF
TRBD1,TRBV11-3,.,TRBJ2-2,TGTGCCAGCAGCTTCCCCCACAGGGGTCTCGGGGAGCTGTTTTTT,CASSFPHRGLGELFF
TRBD2,TRBV15,.,TRBJ2-3,TGTGCCACCAGCAGAGTTGCGGGGGTCACAGATACGCAGTATTTT,CATSRVAGVTDTQYF
TRBD1,TRBV11-2,many,TRBJ1-5,TGTGCCAACAGCTTAGGAGGGACAGGGGTAAATAGTCCCCAGCATTTT,CANSLGGTGVNSPQHF
.,TRBV3-1,few,TRBJ1-1,TGTGCCAGCAGCCAAGGACAGACGGCTTTCTTT,CASSQGQTAFF
TRBD2,TRBV3-1,few,TRBJ2-7,TGTGCCAGCAGCCAAGAAAGGGAGGGTCCGAAAACTAGCGGGATATCCTACGAGCAGTACTTC,CASSQEREGPKTSGISYEQYF
.,TRBV19,.,TRBJ2-2,TGTGCCACCGCCAACAGGGCCGCGAACATCGGGGAGCTGTTTTTT,CATANRAANIGELFF
.,TRBV7-8,.,TRBJ1-2,TGTGCCAGCAGCCCTGGGGCGGAGGCAATAGGAGGCTACACCTTC,CASSPGAEAIGGYTF
TRBD1,TRBV19,medium-sized,TRBJ1-2,TGTGCCAGTAGTAGCCACAGGGGAGCTAACTATGGCTACACCTTC,CASSSHRGANYGYTF
.,TRBV9,many,TRBJ2-7,TGTGCCAGCAGCCCAAGAGCGGGCCCCAGCTCCTACGAGCAGTACTTC,CASSPRAGPSSYEQYF
.,TRBV7-8,few,TRBJ2-3,TGTGCCAGCAGCTTAGCCGGTATGTGGGCAGATACGCGGTATTTT,CASSLAGMWADTRYF
.,TRBV27,.,TRBJ2-7,TGTGCCACCCGGACATCCGGGTACGAGCAGTACTTC,CATRTSGYEQYF
.,TRBV5-1,many,TRBJ1-5,TGCGCCAGCAGCGCCGCGCCAGATCAGCCCCAGCATTTT,CASSAAPDQPQHF
.,TRBV3-1,many,TRBJ1-2,TGTGCCAGCAGCCAAGGACAGCTTAACTATGGCTACACCTTC,CASSQGQLNYGYTF
.,TRBV11-2,few,TRBJ2-3,TGTGCCAGCAGCTATGGACTGGCCTTCACAGATACGCAGTATTTT,CASSYGLAFTDTQYF
TRBD1,TRBV4-3,many,TRBJ2-5,TGCGCCAGCAGCCAAGATTCCGGGACAGGGGGGGAGACCCAGTACTTC,CASSQDSGTGGETQYF
.,TRBV6-1,.,TRBJ2-7,TGTGCCAGCAGTGAACAGGACCTATCGTACGATCAGTACTTC,CASSEQDLSYDQYF
.,TRBV6-1,medium-sized,TRBJ2-1,TGTGCCAGCAGTTCCGACTCCAATGAGCAGTTCTTC,CASSSDSNEQFF
.,TRBV11-2,few,TRBJ2-1,TGTGCCAGCAACCTTGAATCGTACTCCCACAATGAGCAGTTCTTC,CASNLESYSHNEQFF
.,TRBV27,many,TRBJ2-3,TGTGCCAGCAGTTCGAACGGAATTAGCACAGATACGCAGTATTTT,CASSSNGISTDTQYF
.,TRBV4-3,many,TRBJ1-4,TGCGCCAGCAGCCGGACTGGAGGGTTCTCTAATGAGAAACTGTTTTTT,CASSRTGGFSNEKLFF
TRBD1,TRBV20-1,.,TRBJ1-5,TGCAGTGCCCCGCTACGGACAGGGCCTTTCAATCAGCCCCAGCATTTT,CSAPLRTGPFNQPQHF
.,TRBV7-9,many,TRBJ1-4,TGTGCCAGCAGCTTCCGGGCAGGGGATGAAAAACTGTTTTTT,CASSFRAGDEKLFF
.,TRBV3-1,many,TRBJ2-1,TGTGCCAGCAGCCACGCCGGGACGGGTTACAATGAGCAGTTCTTC,CASSHAGTGYNEQFF